The 13 T cell receptor beta chains reported below all come from one sample, sequenced in a study of beta chain features in type 1 diabetes. Sequencing targeted expressed TCRB transcripts, as all isolated RNA had been reverse transcribed. Measured with immunoSEQ multiplex PCR; TCRdb has only the in-frame clones, and not every one. The table lists about 330,000 clones, approximately 10% of them singletons. Input material: naive CD4+ T cells from blood. The receptors originated from a woman aged 25 to 39 in good health.

V is TRBV5-4 and J is TRBJ2-1, with TRBD2 identical over 14 bases. CDR3 size: 16 residues. With 0 bases clipped from V and 7 bases from J, the junction kept 3 bases outside the gene matches. CDR1 and CDR2 (germline): SGHNT, YYREEE (reference sequence). CDR3 in DNA: TGTGCCAGCAGCTTGGGAGGGACTAGCGGGAGTAATGAGCAGTTCTTC. Amino acid sequence: CASSLGGTSGSNEQFF.

The chain couples TRBV7-9 to TRBJ2-7; maybe TRBD2 (6 bases). The CDR3 has 14 amino acids. In germline, CDR1 is SEHNR, CDR2 FQNEAQ (reference sequence). The V gene lost 1 base and the J gene lost 3 bases, with 10 bases spanning the gap. DNA of the CDR3: TGTGCCAGCAGCTTAGACACGGGAGACTACGAGCAGTACTTC. It yields the protein CASSLDTGDYEQYF.

This clone was detected a few times. The genes are TRBV18 and TRBJ2-3; 9 bases map to TRBD2. The CDR3 consists of 16 residues. Germline V lookup: CDR1 KGHSH, CDR2 LQKENI. V was pared by 5 bases and J by 3 bases, with 9 bases of the junction left unmatched. The DNA for the CDR3 is TGTGCCAGCTCATCCCTAGCGGGATCGTATACAGATACGCAGTATTTT. Its translation: CASSSLAGSYTDTQYF.

The V and J genes are TRBV27 and TRBJ2-5, with D maybe TRBD2 (5 bases). Germline V gene data show CDR1 as MNHEY and CDR2 as SMNVEV (reference sequence). This CDR3 has 15 residues. V was trimmed by 4 bases and J by 5 bases, leaving 17 bases between them. For the CDR3, the DNA is TGTGCCAGCAGTTCTCCCGGTGCTAGCACGGAGACCCAGTACTTC. It encodes CASSSPGASTETQYF.

This clone was observed a handful of times. The chain couples TRBV5-1 to TRBJ1-2; 7 bases align to TRBD1. From germline, CDR1 is SGHRS and CDR2 YFSETQ. This CDR3 has 15 amino acids. V was clipped by 0 bases and J by 8 bases; unmatched bases: 10. The CDR3 region has the DNA TGCGCCAGCAGCTTGGGGCTGACAGGGAGCGGAGGCTACACCTTC. This codes for CASSLGLTGSGGYTF.

The chain combines TRBV7-3 with TRBJ1-2; 7 bases line up with TRBD1. The V and J ends lost 3 bases and 7 bases, in that order; junction bases with no gene match: 8. The CDR3 has 14 residues. Germline V gene data show CDR1 as SGHTA and CDR2 as FQGTGA. This chain's CDR3 is CASSLPQGIGGYTF. The CDR3 DNA sequence: TGTGCCAGCAGCTTGCCACAGGGGATTGGTGGCTACACCTTC.

This clone was seen more than once but under ten times. This sequence joins TRBV13 and TRBJ2-7; 9 bases line up with TRBD2. The length of the CDR3 is 14 residues. Germline V gene sequence: CDR1 PRHDT, CDR2 FYEKMQ (reference sequence). Trimming cost V 4 bases and J 3 bases; bases outside gene matches: 4. CDR3: CASSWAGGSYEQYF. DNA for the CDR3: TGTGCCAGCAGCTGGGCGGGAGGGAGCTACGAGCAGTACTTC.

The rearrangement uses TRBV28 and TRBJ2-4, with TRBD2 matching 12 bases. With V trimmed by 7 bases and J by 5 bases, 9 bases remained unmatched. This CDR3 spans 16 amino acids. CDR1 is MDHEN, CDR2 SYDVKM, per germline. The CDR3 region has the DNA TGTGCCAGCACCATGCCGACTAGCGGGAGCGAAAACATTCAGTACTTC. Translated: CASTMPTSGSENIQYF.

The chain couples TRBV7-2 to TRBJ2-4, with D possibly TRBD1 on 7 matching bases. The length of the CDR3 is 16 residues. Germline V lookup: CDR1 SGHTA, CDR2 FQGNSA. V was trimmed by 1 base and J by 8 bases, leaving 18 bases between them. DNA of the CDR3: TGTGCCAGCAGCTTAGTGGCAGGGGGGTGGTCAGACATTCAGTACTTC. This translates into CASSLVAGGWSDIQYF.

V is TRBV4-1 and J is TRBJ2-7, with D possibly TRBD1 on 6 matching bases. The germline V gene encodes CDR1 MGHRA and CDR2 YSYEKL. Trimming pared 1 base from V and 2 bases from J, leaving 9 bases between. The CDR3 has 14 residues. CDR3 loop: CASSQVDRPYEQYF. In DNA, the CDR3 is TGCGCCAGCAGCCAAGTTGACAGGCCCTACGAGCAGTACTTC.

The rearrangement uses TRBV14 and TRBJ2-1; 11 positions agree with TRBD2. The CDR3 contains 16 residues. Per the germline V gene, CDR1 is SGHDN and CDR2 is FVKESK. After removal of 3 bases from V and 3 bases from J, the junction contained 4 bases not matched to a gene. DNA of the CDR3: TGTGCCAGCAGCCAGCCGGGACTAGCGGTCTACAATGAGCAGTTCTTC. It yields the protein CASSQPGLAVYNEQFF.

This clone has more than one count but fewer than ten. J is TRBJ1-1 and V is TRBV6-5, with D hard to call. Germline lookup yields CDR1 MNHEY and CDR2 SVGAGI. The V gene lost 5 bases and the J gene lost 5 bases, with 15 bases spanning the gap. The CDR3 is 14 amino acids. CDR3 bases: TGTGCCAGCAGTCGGGAGGCGGCTCGGACTGAAGCTTTCTTT. Its translation is CASSREAARTEAFF.

The chain carries TRBV18 and TRBJ2-4, with a tentative D call TRBD2 (7 bases). The V and J ends lost 1 base and 2 bases respectively, with 18 bases between them. Germline V gene lookup returns CDR1 KGHSH and CDR2 LQKENI. CDR3 length: 18 amino acids. Here the CDR3 reads CASSPLSHREGTKNIQYF. In DNA, the CDR3 is TGTGCCAGCTCACCACTATCGCACAGGGAGGGTACCAAAAACATTCAGTACTTC.